The sequence of this T cell receptor beta chain was determined in a study of T cell responses to AZD1222 COVID-19 vaccine. Findings of the study overall: An increase in Spike-specific TCR breadth and depth was observed after two AZD1222 doses. The sample set comprised mostly white British donors with more females, and clonal diversity was possibly underestimated. Sampled repertoires all dated from after the peak T cell response.

V lost 0 bases, J lost 6 bases, and 11 bases lay in between. The CDR3 extends over 14 amino acids. CDR1 is MNHEY, CDR2 SVGEGT, per germline. As for this clone: Antigen: not known.

Combined were second doses at about 4 or about 12 weeks. TCRdb keeps only in-frame clones here, not all; method: immunoSEQ multiplex PCR. This sample has roughly 140,000 clones, with about 90% found just once. The starting material was peripheral blood, obtained 28 days after the second AZD1222 dose. The chain recombines TRBV6-2 or TRBV6-3 with TRBJ1-2, with D tentatively TRBD1 (6 bases). The sequence was collected from an adult who received the AZD1222 COVID-19 vaccine. This CDR3 reads CASSYSGGRNGYTF. In DNA form, the CDR3 reads TGTGCCAGCAGTTACTCCGGGGGGCGGAATGGCTACACCTTC.